This entry features one T cell receptor (beta chain) sequence. Its antigen is undetermined. The sample originates from a study of vaccination and CD4 T cells after COVID-19. General observations from the study: Researchers report that a median approximately 90% of reactive clones in convalescent patients surfaced only post-vaccination. Rising from about 20 to 38, the median of SARS-CoV-2-reactive clonotypes did not change significantly.

Treatment specified: 10-day PBMC culture with coronavirus spike peptide pools or control peptides (ViraFEST assay). The Oncomine TCR Beta short-read assay was applied to DNA of cultured CD4+ T cells. In TCRdb, the PCR reads were re-called with MiXCR into one record per CDR3 protein. The sample comprises some 23,000 distinct CDR3 sequences, around two fifths of which are singletons, and about a fifth rests with the top ten. The CDR3 sequence is 10 residues long. Germline values: CDR1 SNHLY, CDR2 FYNNEI. Trimming removed 7 bases from V and 6 bases from J, with 7 bases in between. V usage is TRBV2 and J usage is TRBJ2-7; possible D gene TRBD1, 5 bases. Here the sequenced sample was CD4+ T cells from blood, cultured in vitro, taken before SARS-CoV-2 vaccination. The clonotype was recovered from a human donor who received a COVID-19 vaccine. The CDR3 nucleotides are TGTGCCAGCAAGGGGTCCGAGCAGTACTTC. This codes for CASKGSEQYF.